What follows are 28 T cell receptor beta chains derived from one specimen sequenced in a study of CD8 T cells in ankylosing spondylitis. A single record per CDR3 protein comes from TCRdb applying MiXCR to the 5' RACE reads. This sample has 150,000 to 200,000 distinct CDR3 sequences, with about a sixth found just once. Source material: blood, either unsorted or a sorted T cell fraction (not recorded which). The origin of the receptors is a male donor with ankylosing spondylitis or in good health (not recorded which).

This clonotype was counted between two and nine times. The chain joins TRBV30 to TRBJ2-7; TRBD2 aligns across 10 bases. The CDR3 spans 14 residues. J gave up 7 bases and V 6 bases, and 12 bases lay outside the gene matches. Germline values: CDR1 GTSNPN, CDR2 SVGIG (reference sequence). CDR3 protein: CACTISGRFGEQYF. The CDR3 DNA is TGTGCCTGTACTATTAGCGGGAGGTTTGGAGAGCAGTACTTC.

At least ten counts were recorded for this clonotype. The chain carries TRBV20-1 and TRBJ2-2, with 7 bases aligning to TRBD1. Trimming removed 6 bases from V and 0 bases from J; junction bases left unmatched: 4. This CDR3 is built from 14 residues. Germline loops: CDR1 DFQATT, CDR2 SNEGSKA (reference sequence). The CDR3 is CSAPTGANTGELFF. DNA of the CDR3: TGCAGTGCCCCTACAGGGGCGAACACCGGGGAGCTGTTTTTT.

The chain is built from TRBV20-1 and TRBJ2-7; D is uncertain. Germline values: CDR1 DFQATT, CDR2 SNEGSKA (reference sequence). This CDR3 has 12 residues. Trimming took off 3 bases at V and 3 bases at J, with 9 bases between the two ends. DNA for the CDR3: TGCAGTGCTAGCCCGGGTAACTACGAGCAGTACTTC. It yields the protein CSASPGNYEQYF.

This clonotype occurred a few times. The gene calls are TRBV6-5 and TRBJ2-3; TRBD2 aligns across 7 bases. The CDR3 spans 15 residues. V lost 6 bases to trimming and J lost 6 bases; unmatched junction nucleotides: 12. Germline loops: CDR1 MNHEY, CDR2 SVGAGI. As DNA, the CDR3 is TGTGCCAGCAGCGCGGTGAGCGGGGTTCCGGATACGCAGTATTTT. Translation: CASSAVSGVPDTQYF.

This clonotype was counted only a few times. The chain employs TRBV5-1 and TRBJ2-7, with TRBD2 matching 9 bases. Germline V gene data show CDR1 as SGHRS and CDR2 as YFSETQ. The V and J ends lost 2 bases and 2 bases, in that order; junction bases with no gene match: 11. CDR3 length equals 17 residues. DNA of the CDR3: TGCGCCAGCAGCTTAACATTGGCGGGAGGGAACGCCTACGAGCAGTACTTC. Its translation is CASSLTLAGGNAYEQYF.

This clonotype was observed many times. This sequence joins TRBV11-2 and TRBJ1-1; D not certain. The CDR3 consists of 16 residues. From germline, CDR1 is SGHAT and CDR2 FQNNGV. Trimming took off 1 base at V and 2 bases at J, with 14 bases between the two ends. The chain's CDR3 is CASSLVAGPTNTEAFF. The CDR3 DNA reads TGTGCCAGCAGCTTAGTAGCCGGCCCGACCAACACTGAAGCTTTCTTT.

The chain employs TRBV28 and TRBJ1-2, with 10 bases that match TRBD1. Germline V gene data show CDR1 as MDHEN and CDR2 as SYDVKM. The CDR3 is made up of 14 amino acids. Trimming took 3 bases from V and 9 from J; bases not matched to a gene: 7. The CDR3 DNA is TGTGCCAGCAGTTTTGGGGGACAGGGGCGCAGCTACACCTTC. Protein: CASSFGGQGRSYTF.

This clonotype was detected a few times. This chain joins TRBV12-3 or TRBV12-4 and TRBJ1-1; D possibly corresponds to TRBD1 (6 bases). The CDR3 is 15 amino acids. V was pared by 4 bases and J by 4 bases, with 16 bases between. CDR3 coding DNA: TGTGCCAGCAGTTGGGGGCGAGCCGCGGGCACTGAAGCTTTCTTT. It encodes CASSWGRAAGTEAFF.

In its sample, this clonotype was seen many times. The CDR3, as DNA: TGCGCCAGCAGCCCCGGACTAGCGGGAGCCTCCGAGCAGTACTTC. Its protein product is CASSPGLAGASEQYF. This chain uses TRBV5-1 with TRBJ2-7; 13 nucleotides agree with TRBD2. Per germline, CDR1 SGHRS and CDR2 YFSETQ. V shed 4 bases and J 6 bases; nucleotides not matched to a gene: 7. The CDR3 covers 15 residues.

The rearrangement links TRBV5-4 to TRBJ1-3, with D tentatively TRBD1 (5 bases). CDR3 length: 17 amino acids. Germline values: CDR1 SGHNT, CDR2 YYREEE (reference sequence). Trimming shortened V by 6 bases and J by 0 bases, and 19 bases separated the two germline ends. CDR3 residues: CASTEGTRLDSGNTIYF. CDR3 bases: TGTGCCAGCACGGAGGGGACCCGGCTGGACTCTGGAAACACCATATATTTT.

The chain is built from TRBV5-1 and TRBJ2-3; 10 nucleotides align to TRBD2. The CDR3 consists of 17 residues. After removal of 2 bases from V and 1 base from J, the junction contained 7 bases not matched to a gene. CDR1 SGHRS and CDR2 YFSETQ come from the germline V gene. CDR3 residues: CASSFETGTSGTDTQYF. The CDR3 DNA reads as TGCGCCAGCAGCTTCGAAACCGGGACTAGCGGCACAGATACGCAGTATTTT.

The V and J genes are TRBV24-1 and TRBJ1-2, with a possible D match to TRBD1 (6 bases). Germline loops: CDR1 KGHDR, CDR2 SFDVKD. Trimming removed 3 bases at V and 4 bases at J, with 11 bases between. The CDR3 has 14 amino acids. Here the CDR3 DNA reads TGTGCCACCAGTGATCAGGGGTTGGGCTATGGCTACACCTTC. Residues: CATSDQGLGYGYTF.

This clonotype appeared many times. CDR3 amino acids: CASSSISLAGATDTQYF. DNA for the CDR3: TGCGCCAGCAGCTCTATCAGTCTAGCGGGAGCTACAGATACGCAGTATTTT. The V gene is TRBV5-1, the J gene TRBJ2-3, with 10 bases aligning to TRBD2. J gave up 3 bases and V 3 bases, and 10 bases lay outside the gene matches. Germline lookup yields CDR1 SGHRS and CDR2 YFSETQ. The CDR3 totals 17 residues.

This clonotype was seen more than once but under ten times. The CDR3 region has the DNA TGTGCCAGCACCCCCTCGGATTTCGACTCACCCCTCCACTTT. This translates into CASTPSDFDSPLHF. V is TRBV9 and J is TRBJ1-6; no reliable D call. This CDR3 has 14 amino acids. In germline, CDR1 is SGDLS, CDR2 YYNGEE. Trimming left V 6 bases short and J 10 bases short, with 17 bases between.

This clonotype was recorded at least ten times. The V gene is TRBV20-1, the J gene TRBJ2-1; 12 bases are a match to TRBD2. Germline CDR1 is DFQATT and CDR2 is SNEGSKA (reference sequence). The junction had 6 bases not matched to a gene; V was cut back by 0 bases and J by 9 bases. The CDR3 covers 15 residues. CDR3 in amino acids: CSARDPTSGSIEQFF. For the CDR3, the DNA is TGCAGTGCTAGAGACCCGACTAGCGGGAGTATTGAGCAGTTCTTC.

CDR3 nucleotides: TGTGCCAGCAGCGTAGAGGTCCGAACGAACACCGGGGAGCTGTTTTTT. Protein: CASSVEVRTNTGELFF. The rearrangement uses TRBV9 and TRBJ2-2; D gene unclear. The CDR3 contains 16 residues. The V end lost 0 bases, the J end lost 0 bases, and 9 bases lay between the germline ends. Germline values: CDR1 SGDLS, CDR2 YYNGEE.

The CDR3 protein is CASSLLMGRNTEAFF. CDR3 nucleotides: TGTGCCAGCAGTTTATTGATGGGGCGGAACACTGAAGCTTTCTTT. The chain couples TRBV28 to TRBJ1-1; perhaps TRBD1 as D (5 bases). Germline V gene lookup returns CDR1 MDHEN and CDR2 SYDVKM. The V and J ends lost 1 base and 1 base respectively, with 10 bases between them. This CDR3 is 15 amino acids long.

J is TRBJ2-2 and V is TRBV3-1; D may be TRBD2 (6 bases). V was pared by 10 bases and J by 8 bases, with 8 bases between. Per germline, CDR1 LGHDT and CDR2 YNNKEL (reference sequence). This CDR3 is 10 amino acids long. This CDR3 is CATGVGELFF. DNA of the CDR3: TGTGCCACGGGGGTTGGGGAGCTGTTTTTT.

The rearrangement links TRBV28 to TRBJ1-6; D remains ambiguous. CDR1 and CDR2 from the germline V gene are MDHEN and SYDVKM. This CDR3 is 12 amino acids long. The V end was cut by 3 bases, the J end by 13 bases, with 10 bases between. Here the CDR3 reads CASSFRSSPLHF. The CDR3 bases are TGTGCCAGCAGTTTTAGGAGTTCGCCCCTCCACTTT. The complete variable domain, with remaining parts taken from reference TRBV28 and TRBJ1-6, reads DVKVTQSSRYLVKRTGEKVFLECVQDMDHENMFWYRQDPGLGLRLIYFSYDVKMKEKGDIPEGYSVSREKKERFSLILESASTNQTSMYLCASSFRSSPLHFGNGTRLTVT.

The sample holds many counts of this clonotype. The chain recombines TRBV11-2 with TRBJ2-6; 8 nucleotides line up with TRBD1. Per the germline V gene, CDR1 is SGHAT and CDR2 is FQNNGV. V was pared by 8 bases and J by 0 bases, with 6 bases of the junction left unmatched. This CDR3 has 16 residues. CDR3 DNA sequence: TGTGCCAGCTCGGACAGGGACCTCTCTGGGGCCAACGTCCTGACTTTC. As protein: CASSDRDLSGANVLTF.

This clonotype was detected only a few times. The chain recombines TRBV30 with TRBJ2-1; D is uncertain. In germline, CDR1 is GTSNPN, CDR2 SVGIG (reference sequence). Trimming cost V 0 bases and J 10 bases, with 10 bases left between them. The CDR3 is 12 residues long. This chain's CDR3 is CAWSVRPGEQFF. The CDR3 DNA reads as TGTGCCTGGAGTGTACGGCCAGGAGAGCAGTTCTTC.

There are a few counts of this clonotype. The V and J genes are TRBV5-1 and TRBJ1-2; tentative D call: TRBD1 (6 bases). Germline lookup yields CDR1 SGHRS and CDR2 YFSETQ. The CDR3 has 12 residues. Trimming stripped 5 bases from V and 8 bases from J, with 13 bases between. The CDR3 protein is CASRQGSMGYTF. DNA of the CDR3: TGCGCCAGCAGACAGGGCTCGATGGGCTACACCTTC. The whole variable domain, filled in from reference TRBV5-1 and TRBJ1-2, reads KAGVTQTPRYLIKTRGQQVTLSCSPISGHRSVSWYQQTPGQGLQFLFEYFSETQRNKGNFPGRFSGRQFSNSRSEMNVSTLELGDSALYLCASRQGSMGYTFGSGTRLTVV.

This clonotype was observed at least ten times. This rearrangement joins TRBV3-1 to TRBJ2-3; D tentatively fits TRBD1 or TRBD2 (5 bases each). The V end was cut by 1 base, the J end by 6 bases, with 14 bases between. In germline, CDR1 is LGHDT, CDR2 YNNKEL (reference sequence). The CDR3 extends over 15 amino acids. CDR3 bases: TGTGCCAGCAGCCAAGGCCTAGCAGGGTCGGATACGCAGTATTTT. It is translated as CASSQGLAGSDTQYF.

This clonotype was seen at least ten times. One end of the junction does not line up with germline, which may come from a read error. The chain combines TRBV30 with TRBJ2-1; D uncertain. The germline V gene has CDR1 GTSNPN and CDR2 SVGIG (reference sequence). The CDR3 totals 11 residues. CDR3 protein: CAWSVSASWLF. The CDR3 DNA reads TGTGCCTGGAGTGTCTCTGCCAGCTGGCTCTTC. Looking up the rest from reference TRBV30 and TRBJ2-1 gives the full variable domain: SQTIHQWPATLVQPVGSPLSLECTVEGTSNPNLYWYRQAAGRGLQLLFYSVGIGQISSEVPQNLSASRPQDRQFILSSKKLLLSDSGFYLCAWSVSASWLFGPGTRLTVL.

CDR3: CSARKEITDTQYF. The CDR3 region has the DNA TGCAGTGCTAGGAAGGAGATCACAGATACGCAGTATTTT. The chain has TRBV20-1 and TRBJ2-3; D not resolved. This CDR3 is built from 13 residues. The germline V gene encodes CDR1 DFQATT and CDR2 SNEGSKA (reference sequence). With 3 bases removed from V and 2 bases from J, the gap between germline ends came to 9 bases.

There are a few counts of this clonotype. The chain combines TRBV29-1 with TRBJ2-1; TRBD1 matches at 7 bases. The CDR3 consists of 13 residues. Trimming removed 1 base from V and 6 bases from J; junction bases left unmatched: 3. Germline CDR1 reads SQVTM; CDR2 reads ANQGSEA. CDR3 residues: CSVEATGFNEQFF. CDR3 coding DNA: TGCAGCGTTGAAGCGACAGGGTTCAATGAGCAGTTCTTC.

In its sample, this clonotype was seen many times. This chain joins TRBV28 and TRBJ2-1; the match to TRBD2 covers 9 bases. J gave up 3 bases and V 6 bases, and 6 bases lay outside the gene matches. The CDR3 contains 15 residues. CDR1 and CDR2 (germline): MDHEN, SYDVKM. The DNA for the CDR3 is TGTGCCAGCAGCTATAGCGGGGGCCACTACAATGAGCAGTTCTTC. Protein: CASSYSGGHYNEQFF.

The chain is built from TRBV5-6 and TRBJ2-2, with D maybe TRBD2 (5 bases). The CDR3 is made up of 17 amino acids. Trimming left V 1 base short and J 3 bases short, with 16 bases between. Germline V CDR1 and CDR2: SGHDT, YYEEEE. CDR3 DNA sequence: TGTGCCAGCAGCTTGTGGGCGGGCGCGCGGGACACCGGGGAGCTGTTTTTT. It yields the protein CASSLWAGARDTGELFF.